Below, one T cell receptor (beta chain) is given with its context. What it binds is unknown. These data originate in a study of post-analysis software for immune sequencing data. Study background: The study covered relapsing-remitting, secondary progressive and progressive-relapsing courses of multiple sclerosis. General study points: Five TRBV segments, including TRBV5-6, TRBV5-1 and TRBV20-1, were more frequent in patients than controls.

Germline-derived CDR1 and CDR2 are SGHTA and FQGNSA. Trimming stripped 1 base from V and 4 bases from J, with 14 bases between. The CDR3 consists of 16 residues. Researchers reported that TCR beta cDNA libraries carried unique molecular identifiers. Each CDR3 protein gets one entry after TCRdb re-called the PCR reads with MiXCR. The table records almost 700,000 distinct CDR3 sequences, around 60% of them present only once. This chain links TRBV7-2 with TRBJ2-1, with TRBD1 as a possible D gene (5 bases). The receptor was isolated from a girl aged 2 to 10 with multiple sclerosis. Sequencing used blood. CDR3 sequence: CASSLGLGPAYNEQFF. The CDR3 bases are TGTGCCAGCAGCTTAGGGCTGGGGCCGGCGTACAATGAGCAGTTCTTC.